Below are 24 T cell receptor beta chains sequenced from a single sample in a study of T cells in Graves' hyperthyroidism and ophthalmopathy. Amplified TCR beta CDR3 regions derived from RNA transcripts. The TCR CDR3 first-round RT-PCR relied on the HTBI primer set. MiXCR, applied by TCRdb to the multiplex PCR reads, yields one record per CDR3 protein. The sample holds about 570,000 distinct CDR3 sequences, 35% to 55% seen once. The specimen was peripheral blood or thyroid tissue (not recorded which). Every receptor here comes from an adult woman with Graves' disease, either hyperthyroidism or ophthalmopathy (not recorded which).

This clonotype appeared many times. The V gene is TRBV12-3 or TRBV12-4, the J gene TRBJ1-1; possible D gene TRBD1, 6 bases. Trimming took off 6 bases at V and 0 bases at J, with 14 bases between the two ends. The CDR3 is 15 residues long. In DNA, the CDR3 is TGTGCCAGCAGCTCTTTACAGGGATTGAACACTGAAGCTTTCTTT. This translates into CASSSLQGLNTEAFF.

This clonotype was observed at least ten times. The chain is built from TRBV6-5 and TRBJ2-5, with 8 bases lining up with TRBD2. Unmatched junction bases numbered 7, after V lost 6 bases and J lost 7 bases. The CDR3 runs to 13 residues. Germline V gene data show CDR1 as MNHEY and CDR2 as SVGAGI. The CDR3 region has the DNA TGTGCCAGCAGACCTGCGGGGGGAAGGACCCAGTACTTC. This codes for CASRPAGGRTQYF.

This chain links TRBV28 with TRBJ2-7; D call uncertain. The germline V and J ends were trimmed by 5 bases and 10 bases, with 12 bases remaining between them. In germline, CDR1 is MDHEN, CDR2 SYDVKM. The CDR3 runs 11 residues. The CDR3 spells CASSPRTDQYF. The CDR3 DNA follows: TGTGCCAGCAGTCCCCGGACGGACCAGTACTTC.

As regards this clonotype: At one of its ends the junction is not consistent with the germline gene, which may arise from a read error. CDR3 DNA sequence: TGTGCCACGTCACAGGGATGGAACGAGCAGTACTTC. This gives the protein CATSQGWNEQYF. The genes are TRBV5-1 and TRBJ2-7, with a weak D call TRBD1 (6 bases). The CDR3 runs to 12 residues. Germline CDR1 and CDR2: SGHRS and YFSETQ.

The chain carries TRBV24-1 and TRBJ2-6, with D tentatively TRBD1 (5 bases). CDR1 is KGHDR, CDR2 SFDVKD, per germline. V lost 8 bases and J 0 bases, leaving 7 bases between the germline ends. The CDR3 runs 14 residues. CDR3 protein: CATKRGSGANVLTF. The CDR3 DNA is TGTGCCACCAAAAGGGGCTCTGGGGCCAACGTCCTGACTTTC.

This clonotype has more than one count but fewer than ten. Its ends do not fully match the called genes, so a read error is possible. The chain couples TRBV12-3 or TRBV12-4 to TRBJ2-5; a weak D match, TRBD2 (5 bases). The CDR3 runs to 12 residues. CDR3 loop: CAISEGRMAQYF. The CDR3 coding sequence is TGTGCCATCAGTGAGGGTCGAATGGCCCAGTACTTC.

The CDR3, as DNA: TGTGCCAGCAGCCGCCGGGGCAGGAGTTCCGATCAGCCCCAGCATTTT. This translates into CASSRRGRSSDQPQHF. The chain combines TRBV9 with TRBJ1-5; D is possibly TRBD1 (5 bases). The CDR3 loop spans 16 amino acids. Trimming pared 4 bases from V and 5 bases from J, leaving 19 bases between. Per the germline V gene, CDR1 is SGDLS and CDR2 is YYNGEE.

In regard to this clonotype: At one boundary the junction diverges from the germline segment, which might be a read error. The chain links TRBV7-9 to TRBJ2-7, with D unresolved. Germline loops: CDR1 SEHNR, CDR2 FQNEAQ (reference sequence). This CDR3 contains 13 residues. This CDR3 reads CASSSPRAPEQYF. Here the CDR3 DNA reads TGCGCCAGCAGCTCCCCCCGAGCCCCTGAGCAGTACTTC.

Regarding this clonotype: The junction and the germline gene differ at one end; a read error may be behind it. This chain uses TRBV5-1 with TRBJ2-2, with 8 bases fitting TRBD1. Germline V lookup: CDR1 SGHRS, CDR2 YFSETQ. The CDR3 loop spans 16 amino acids. The CDR3 sequence is CASSLDPGGSFRELFF. CDR3 bases: TGTGCCAGCAGCTTGGATCCAGGGGGCTCTTTTCGGGAGCTGTTTTTT.

In its sample, this clonotype was seen many times. A junction boundary mismatches the germline segment, possibly from a read error. J is TRBJ2-7 and V is TRBV14; tentatively, D is TRBD2 (5 bases). CDR3 size: 13 residues. Germline V gives CDR1 SGHDN, CDR2 FVKESK. CDR3 region: CASSQVQRGLAIF. The CDR3 DNA reads as TGTGCCAGCAGCCAAGTCCAAAGAGGTCTAGCCATCTTC.

This clonotype was counted at least ten times. The rearrangement links TRBV6-6 to TRBJ1-5; tentative D call: TRBD1 (5 bases). Per the germline V gene, CDR1 is MNHNY and CDR2 is SVGAGI (reference sequence). The CDR3 spans 15 residues. Trimming left V 4 bases short and J 0 bases short, with 10 bases between. The DNA of the CDR3 is TGTGCCAGCAGTTCCCAGGGTTATAGCAATCAGCCCCAGCATTTT. Its translation: CASSSQGYSNQPQHF.

This rearrangement joins TRBV20-1 to TRBJ1-1; D is possibly TRBD1 (5 bases). The V gene's germline CDR1 is DFQATT and CDR2 SNEGSKA (reference sequence). This CDR3 contains 12 residues. V was pared by 3 bases and J by 11 bases, with 16 bases between. The CDR3 region is CSASKQALGAFF. The CDR3 DNA is TGCAGTGCTAGTAAACAGGCGTTGGGTGCTTTCTTT.

The chain recombines TRBV10-3 with TRBJ2-5; TRBD2 agrees at 14 bases. In germline, CDR1 is ENHRY, CDR2 SYGVKD. This CDR3 spans 19 amino acids. J lost 4 bases, V lost 0 bases, and 10 bases had no gene match. The CDR3 sequence is CAISESTGTSGRLRETQYF. CDR3 in DNA: TGTGCCATCAGTGAGTCGACAGGGACTAGCGGGAGATTAAGAGAGACCCAGTACTTC.

The chain combines TRBV7-2 with TRBJ2-5, with 7 bases fitting TRBD2. Germline loops: CDR1 SGHTA, CDR2 FQGNSA. Germline trimming cut 3 bases from V and 2 bases from J; bases unmatched to any gene: 9. This CDR3 region has 16 residues. The CDR3 spells CASSFAGLVGQETQYF. CDR3 in DNA: TGTGCCAGCAGCTTCGCCGGACTAGTTGGTCAAGAGACCCAGTACTTC.

This clonotype was detected many times. The chain combines TRBV7-9 with TRBJ1-1; D call uncertain. The CDR3 is 12 residues long. Germline CDR1 reads SEHNR; CDR2 reads FQNEAQ (reference sequence). Between the trimmed V and J ends, which lost 8 bases and 0 bases, there was a span of 7 bases. CDR3 in amino acids: CASLQMNTEAFF. CDR3 nucleotides: TGTGCCAGCCTACAGATGAACACTGAAGCTTTCTTT.

This chain uses TRBV25-1 with TRBJ1-1, with a possible D match to TRBD1 (5 bases). The germline V gene has CDR1 MGHDK and CDR2 SYGVNS. This CDR3 contains 15 residues. The germline V and J ends were trimmed by 2 bases and 8 bases, with 18 bases remaining between them. This chain's CDR3 is CASSEVSFRAREAFF. CDR3 in DNA: TGTGCCAGCAGTGAAGTATCCTTCAGGGCTAGGGAAGCTTTCTTT.

This clonotype was detected only a few times. V is TRBV10-3 and J is TRBJ1-5, with TRBD1 as a possible D gene (6 bases). CDR3 length equals 14 residues. Germline CDR1 and CDR2: ENHRY and SYGVKD. Trimming took off 8 bases at V and 3 bases at J, with 14 bases between the two ends. As DNA, the CDR3 is TGTGCCATCGGGGGGCCGGGACCCAATCAGCCCCAGCATTTT. Translated: CAIGGPGPNQPQHF.

Only a few counts were recorded for this clonotype. The chain joins TRBV29-1 to TRBJ1-2, with D maybe TRBD1 (5 bases). CDR3 length equals 13 residues. Germline V CDR1 and CDR2: SQVTM, ANQGSEA. The V end was cut by 6 bases, the J end by 8 bases, with 19 bases between. The CDR3 DNA sequence: TGCAGCGTAGATCGATCACAGGTTGGGGGCTACACCTTC. This gives the protein CSVDRSQVGGYTF.

Of note for this clonotype: The junction differs from germline at one of its ends, possibly a read error. The chain carries TRBV5-1 and TRBJ2-5, with D tentatively TRBD2 (5 bases). This CDR3 is 13 amino acids long. Germline V lookup: CDR1 SGHRS, CDR2 YFSETQ. CDR3 sequence reads: CAGSLGSGETQYF. The CDR3 bases are TGCGCCGGCAGCTTAGGGAGTGGGGAGACCCAGTACTTC.

The chain couples TRBV19 to TRBJ2-2, with no clear D. The CDR3 is 16 residues long. V was cut by 4 bases and J by 0 bases, with 12 bases left in between. Germline CDR1 reads LNHDA; CDR2 reads SQIVND (reference sequence). CDR3 loop: CASSRGSNTNTGELFF. Here the CDR3 DNA reads TGTGCCAGTAGTAGGGGATCTAATACGAACACCGGGGAGCTGTTTTTT.

As regards this clonotype: One base away lies a much larger clone, so this may be a sequencing read error. This sequence joins TRBV10-3 and TRBJ1-1, with no clear D. The CDR3 contains 12 residues. In germline, CDR1 is ENHRY, CDR2 SYGVKD. V was clipped by 11 bases and J by 12 bases, with 22 bases between them. The CDR3 coding sequence is TGTGCCGGCATCGCCCCCAATTTGGGGACTTTCTTT. It is translated as CAGIAPNLGTFF.

The chain links TRBV12-3 or TRBV12-4 to TRBJ2-7; perhaps TRBD2 as D (6 bases). Between the trimmed V and J ends, which lost 3 bases and 7 bases, there was a span of 13 bases. The CDR3 sequence is 13 residues long. The CDR3 loop reads CASSLMGGEEQYF. The CDR3 DNA follows: TGTGCCAGCAGTTTGATGGGGGGAGAGGAGCAGTACTTC.

CDR3 amino acids: CATSNTQGAGRNTEAFF. The CDR3 DNA reads as TGTGCCACCAGCAACACTCAGGGGGCAGGTCGGAACACTGAAGCTTTCTTT. The genes are TRBV15 and TRBJ1-1; 8 nucleotides agree with TRBD1. V gave up 4 bases and J gave up 1 base; unmatched junction bases: 11. This CDR3 region has 17 residues. Germline loops: CDR1 LNHNV, CDR2 YYDKDF (reference sequence).

A few counts support this clonotype. The chain joins TRBV7-2 to TRBJ2-5, with D possibly being TRBD1 (5 bases). The germline gives CDR1 SGHTA, CDR2 FQGNSA. The germline V and J ends were trimmed by 4 bases and 5 bases, with 14 bases remaining between them. This CDR3 comprises 14 residues. The CDR3 region has the DNA TGTGCCAGCAGCTCCCCTCAGGGAAGGGAGACCCAGTACTTC. Amino acid sequence: CASSSPQGRETQYF.